This T cell receptor (beta chain) derives from a study of patients and donors after allogeneic stem cell transplantation. Trimming shortened V by 1 base and J by 5 bases, and 14 bases separated the two germline ends. CDR3 length equals 15 residues. From the RT-PCR reads, TCRdb called clonotypes with MiXCR, one entry per CDR3 protein. The table lists about 960,000 distinct CDR3 sequences, approximately 18% of them singletons. The rearrangement uses TRBV12-3 or TRBV12-4 and TRBJ1-2; D remains unclear. This receptor was taken from a human donor who was either an allogeneic HSCT recipient or a stem cell or donor lymphocyte infusion donor (not recorded which). It is not recorded whose cells these are; they may come from a transplant donor. Sequenced: blood, either unsorted or a sorted T cell fraction (not recorded which). The CDR3 here is CASSLGLPTPYGYTF. DNA for the CDR3: TGTGCCAGCAGTTTAGGGCTCCCGACCCCTTATGGCTACACCTTC.